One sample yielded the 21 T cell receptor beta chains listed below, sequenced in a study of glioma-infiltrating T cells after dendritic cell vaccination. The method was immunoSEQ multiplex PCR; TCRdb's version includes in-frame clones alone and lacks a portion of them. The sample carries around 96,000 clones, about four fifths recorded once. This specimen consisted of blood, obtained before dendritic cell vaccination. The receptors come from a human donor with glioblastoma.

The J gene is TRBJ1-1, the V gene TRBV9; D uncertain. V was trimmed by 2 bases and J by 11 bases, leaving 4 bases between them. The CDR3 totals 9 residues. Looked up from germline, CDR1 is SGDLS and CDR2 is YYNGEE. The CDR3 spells CASSVPAFF. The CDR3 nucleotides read TGTGCCAGCAGCGTTCCGGCTTTCTTT. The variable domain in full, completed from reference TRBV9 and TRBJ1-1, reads DSGVTQTPKHLITATGQRVTLRCSPRSGDLSVYWYQQSLDQGLQFLIQYYNGEERAKGNILERFSAQQFPDLHSELNLSSLELGDSALYFCASSVPAFFGQGTRLTVV.

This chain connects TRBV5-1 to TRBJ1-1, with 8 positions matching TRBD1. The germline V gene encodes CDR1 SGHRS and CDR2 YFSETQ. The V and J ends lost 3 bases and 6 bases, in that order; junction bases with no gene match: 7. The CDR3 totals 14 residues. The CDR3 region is CASSWDRRDAEAFF. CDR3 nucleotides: TGCGCCAGCAGCTGGGACAGGAGGGACGCTGAAGCTTTCTTT. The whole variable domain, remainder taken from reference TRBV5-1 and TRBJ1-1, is KAGVTQTPRYLIKTRGQQVTLSCSPISGHRSVSWYQQTPGQGLQFLFEYFSETQRNKGNFPGRFSGRQFSNSRSEMNVSTLELGDSALYLCASSWDRRDAEAFFGQGTRLTVV.

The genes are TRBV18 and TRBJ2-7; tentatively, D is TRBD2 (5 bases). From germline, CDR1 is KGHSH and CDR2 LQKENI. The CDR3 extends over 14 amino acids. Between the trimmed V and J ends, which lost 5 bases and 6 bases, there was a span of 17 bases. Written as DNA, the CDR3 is TGTGCCAGCTCAGATGGGCAGGAGGTGATCGAGCAGTACTTC. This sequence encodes CASSDGQEVIEQYF.

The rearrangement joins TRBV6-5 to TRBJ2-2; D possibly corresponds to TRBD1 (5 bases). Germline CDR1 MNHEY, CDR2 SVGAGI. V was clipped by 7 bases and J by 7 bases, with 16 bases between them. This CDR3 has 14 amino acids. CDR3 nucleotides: TGTGCCAGCAATCCCGACCCAGGGTACGGGGAGCTGTTTTTT. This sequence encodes CASNPDPGYGELFF.

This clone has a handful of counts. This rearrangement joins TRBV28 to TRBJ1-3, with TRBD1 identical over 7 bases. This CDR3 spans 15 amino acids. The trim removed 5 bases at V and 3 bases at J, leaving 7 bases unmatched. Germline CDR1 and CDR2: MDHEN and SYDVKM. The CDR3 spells CASSPGGIGGNTIYF. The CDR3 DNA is TGTGCCAGCAGTCCAGGGGGAATAGGTGGAAACACCATATATTTT.

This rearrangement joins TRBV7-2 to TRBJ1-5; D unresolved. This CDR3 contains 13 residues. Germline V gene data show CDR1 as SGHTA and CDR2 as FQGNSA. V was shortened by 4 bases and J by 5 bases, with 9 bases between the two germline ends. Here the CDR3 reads CASSSKADQPQHF. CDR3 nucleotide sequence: TGTGCCAGCAGCTCCAAGGCGGATCAGCCCCAGCATTTT.

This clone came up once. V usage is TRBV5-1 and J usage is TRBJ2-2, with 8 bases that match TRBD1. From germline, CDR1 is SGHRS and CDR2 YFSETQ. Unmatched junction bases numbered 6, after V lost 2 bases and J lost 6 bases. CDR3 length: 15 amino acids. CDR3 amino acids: CASSLGQGTAGELFF. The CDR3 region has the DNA TGCGCCAGCAGCTTAGGACAGGGAACCGCCGGGGAGCTGTTTTTT.

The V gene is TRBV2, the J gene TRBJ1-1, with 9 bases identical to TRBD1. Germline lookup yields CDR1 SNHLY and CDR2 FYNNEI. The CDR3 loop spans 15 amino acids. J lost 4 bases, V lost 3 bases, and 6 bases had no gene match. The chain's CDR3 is CASSEITGGGTEAFF. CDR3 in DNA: TGTGCCAGCAGTGAGATAACAGGGGGCGGCACTGAAGCTTTCTTT.

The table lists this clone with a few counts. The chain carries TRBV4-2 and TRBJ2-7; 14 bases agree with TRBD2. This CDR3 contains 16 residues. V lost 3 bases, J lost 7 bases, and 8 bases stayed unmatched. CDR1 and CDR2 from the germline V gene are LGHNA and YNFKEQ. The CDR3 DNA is TGTGCCAGCAGCCAGGCCCCGGGACTAGCGGGAGATGAGCAGTACTTC. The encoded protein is CASSQAPGLAGDEQYF.

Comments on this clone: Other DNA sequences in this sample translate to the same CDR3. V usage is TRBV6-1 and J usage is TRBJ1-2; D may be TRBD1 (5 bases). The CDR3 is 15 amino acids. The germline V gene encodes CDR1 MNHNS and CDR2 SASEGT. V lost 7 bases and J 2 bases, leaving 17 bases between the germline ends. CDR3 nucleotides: TGTGCCAGCAATATGATGGGGCAGACGAACTATGGCTACACCTTC. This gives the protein CASNMMGQTNYGYTF.

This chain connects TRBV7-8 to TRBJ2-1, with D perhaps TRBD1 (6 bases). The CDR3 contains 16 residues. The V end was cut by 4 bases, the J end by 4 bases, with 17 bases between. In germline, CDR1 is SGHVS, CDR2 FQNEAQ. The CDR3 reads CASSSTRQEEYNEQFF. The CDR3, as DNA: TGTGCCAGCAGCTCAACGCGACAGGAAGAATACAATGAGCAGTTCTTC.

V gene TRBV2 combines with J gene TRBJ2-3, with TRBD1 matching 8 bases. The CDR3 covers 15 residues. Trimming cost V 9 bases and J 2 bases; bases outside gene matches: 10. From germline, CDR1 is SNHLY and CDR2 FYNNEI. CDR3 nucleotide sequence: TGTGCCAGGGAGGGACAGGCGACAATCACAGATACGCAGTATTTT. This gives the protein CAREGQATITDTQYF.

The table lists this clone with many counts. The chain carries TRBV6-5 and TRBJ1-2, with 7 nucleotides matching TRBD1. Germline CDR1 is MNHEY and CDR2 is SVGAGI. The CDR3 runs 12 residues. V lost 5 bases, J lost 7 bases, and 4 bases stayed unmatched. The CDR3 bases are TGTGCCAGCAGTCCGACAGGGTTTGGCTACACCTTC. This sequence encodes CASSPTGFGYTF.

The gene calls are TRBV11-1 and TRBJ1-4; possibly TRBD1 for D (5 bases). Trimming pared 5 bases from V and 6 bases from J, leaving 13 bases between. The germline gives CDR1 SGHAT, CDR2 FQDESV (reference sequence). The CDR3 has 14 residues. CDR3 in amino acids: CASSAGGGDEKLFF. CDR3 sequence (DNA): TGTGCCAGCAGCGCCGGGGGAGGGGATGAAAAACTGTTTTTT.

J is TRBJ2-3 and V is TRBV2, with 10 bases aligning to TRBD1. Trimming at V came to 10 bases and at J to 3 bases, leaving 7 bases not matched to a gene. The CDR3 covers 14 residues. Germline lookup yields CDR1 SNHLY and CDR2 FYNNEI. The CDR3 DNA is TGTGCCATTCAGACAGGGGGCCCAACAGATACGCAGTATTTT. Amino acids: CAIQTGGPTDTQYF.

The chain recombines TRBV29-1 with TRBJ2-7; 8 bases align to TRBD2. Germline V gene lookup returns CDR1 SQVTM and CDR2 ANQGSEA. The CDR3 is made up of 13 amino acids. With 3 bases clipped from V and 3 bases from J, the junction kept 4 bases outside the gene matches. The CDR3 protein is CSVDLGGGYEQYF. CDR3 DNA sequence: TGCAGCGTTGACCTCGGGGGGGGCTACGAGCAGTACTTC.

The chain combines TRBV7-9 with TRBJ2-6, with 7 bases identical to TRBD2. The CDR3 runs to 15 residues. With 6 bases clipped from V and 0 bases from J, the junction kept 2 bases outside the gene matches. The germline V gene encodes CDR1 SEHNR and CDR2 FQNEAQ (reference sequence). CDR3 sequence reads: CASRGGSSGANVLTF. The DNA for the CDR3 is TGTGCCAGCAGGGGCGGGAGCTCTGGGGCCAACGTCCTGACTTTC.

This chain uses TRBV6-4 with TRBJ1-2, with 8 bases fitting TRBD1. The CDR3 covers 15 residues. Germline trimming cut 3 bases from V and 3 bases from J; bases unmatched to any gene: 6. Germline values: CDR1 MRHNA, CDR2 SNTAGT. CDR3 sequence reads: CASSEYSGGDYGYTF. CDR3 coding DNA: TGTGCCAGCAGTGAATATTCAGGGGGCGACTATGGCTACACCTTC.

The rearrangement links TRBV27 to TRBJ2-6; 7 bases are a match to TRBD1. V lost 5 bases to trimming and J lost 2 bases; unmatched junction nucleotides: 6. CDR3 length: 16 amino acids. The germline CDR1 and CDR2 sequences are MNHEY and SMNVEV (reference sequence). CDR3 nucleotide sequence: TGTGCCAGCAGTGAAACAGGGGTGACTGGGGCCAACGTCCTGACTTTC. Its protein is CASSETGVTGANVLTF. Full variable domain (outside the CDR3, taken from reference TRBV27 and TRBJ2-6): EAQVTQNPRYLITVTGKKLTVTCSQNMNHEYMSWYRQDPGLGLRQIYYSMNVEVTDKGDVPEGYKVSRKEKRNFPLILESPSPNQTSLYFCASSETGVTGANVLTFGAGSRLTVL.

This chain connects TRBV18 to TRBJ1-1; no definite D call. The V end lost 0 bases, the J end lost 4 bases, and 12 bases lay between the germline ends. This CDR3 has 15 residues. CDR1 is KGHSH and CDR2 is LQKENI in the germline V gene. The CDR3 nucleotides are TGTGCCAGCTCACCACCAAGCAGACAAGGCACTGAAGCTTTCTTT. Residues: CASSPPSRQGTEAFF. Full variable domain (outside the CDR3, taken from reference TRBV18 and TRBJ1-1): NAGVMQNPRHLVRRRGQEARLRCSPMKGHSHVYWYRQLPEEGLKFMVYLQKENIIDESGMPKERFSAEFPKEGPSILRIQQVVRGDSAAYFCASSPPSRQGTEAFFGQGTRLTVV.

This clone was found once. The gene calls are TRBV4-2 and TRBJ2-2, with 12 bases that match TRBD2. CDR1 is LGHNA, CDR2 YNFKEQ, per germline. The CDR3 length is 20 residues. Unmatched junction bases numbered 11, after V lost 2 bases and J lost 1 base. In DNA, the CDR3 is TGTGCCAGCAGCCAATCGTCCACTAGCGGGGGGCCCTTGAACACCGGGGAGCTGTTTTTT. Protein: CASSQSSTSGGPLNTGELFF.